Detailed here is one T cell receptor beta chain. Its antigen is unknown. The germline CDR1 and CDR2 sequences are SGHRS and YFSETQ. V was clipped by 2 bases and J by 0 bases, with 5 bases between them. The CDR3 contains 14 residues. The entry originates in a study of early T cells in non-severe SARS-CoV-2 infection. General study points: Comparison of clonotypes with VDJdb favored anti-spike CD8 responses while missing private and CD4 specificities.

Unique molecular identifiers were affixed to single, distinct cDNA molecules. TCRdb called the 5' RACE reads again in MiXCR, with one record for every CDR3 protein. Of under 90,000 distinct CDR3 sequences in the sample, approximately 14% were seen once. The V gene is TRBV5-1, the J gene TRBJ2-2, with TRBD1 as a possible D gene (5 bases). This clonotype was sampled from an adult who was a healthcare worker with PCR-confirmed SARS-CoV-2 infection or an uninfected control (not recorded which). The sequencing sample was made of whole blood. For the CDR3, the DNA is TGCGCCAGCAGCTTCAGGGCGAACACCGGGGAGCTGTTTTTT. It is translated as CASSFRANTGELFF.